This TCR beta chain emerged from a study of T-cell reconstitution after alpha-beta-depleted transplantation in children. Study-level results: Among T cells one year after transplant, newly produced cells accounted for most counts and diversity. Surviving recipient T cells and intrathymic progenitors accounted for some patients' high TCRbeta diversity at day 60.

The CDR3 consists of 16 residues. Looked up from germline, CDR1 is MDHEN and CDR2 is SYDVKM. Deletions cut 5 bases from V and 7 bases from J, with 20 bases between. There are many counts of this clonotype. The antigen is not known. As it was prepared, the TCRbeta library received unique molecular identifiers. MiXCR was run by TCRdb on the PCR reads, yielding one entry per CDR3 protein. The sample records roughly 280,000 distinct CDR3 sequences, roughly 12% being singletons. This receptor was obtained from a male patient between 2 and 9 years old who had a stem cell transplant for chronic granulomatous disease, so the T cells may come from the graft donor. The sample was peripheral blood, taken 180 days after TCRalphabeta/CD19-depleted stem cell transplant. The chain uses TRBV28 and TRBJ2-2, with D tentatively TRBD1 (7 bases). CDR3 loop: CASSLAGGPMIGELFF. DNA of the CDR3: TGTGCCAGCAGTCTGGCAGGGGGGCCCATGATCGGGGAGCTGTTTTTT.